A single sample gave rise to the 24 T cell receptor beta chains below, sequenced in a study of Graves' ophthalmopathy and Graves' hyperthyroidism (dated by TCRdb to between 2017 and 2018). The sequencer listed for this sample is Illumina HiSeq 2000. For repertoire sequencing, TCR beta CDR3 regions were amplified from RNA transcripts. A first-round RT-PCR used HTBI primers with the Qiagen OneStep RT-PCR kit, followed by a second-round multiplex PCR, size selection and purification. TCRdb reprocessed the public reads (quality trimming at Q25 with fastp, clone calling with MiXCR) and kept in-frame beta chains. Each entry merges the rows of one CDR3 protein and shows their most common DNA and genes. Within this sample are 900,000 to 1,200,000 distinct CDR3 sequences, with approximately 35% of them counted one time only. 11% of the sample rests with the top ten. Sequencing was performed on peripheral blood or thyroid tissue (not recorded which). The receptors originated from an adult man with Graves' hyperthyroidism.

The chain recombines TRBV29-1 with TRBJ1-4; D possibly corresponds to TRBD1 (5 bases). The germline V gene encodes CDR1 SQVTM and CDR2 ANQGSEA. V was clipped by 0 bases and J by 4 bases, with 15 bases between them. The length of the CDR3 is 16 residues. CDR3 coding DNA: TGCAGCGTTGAAGATCTGATGCACGGGGGTAATGAAAAACTGTTTTTT. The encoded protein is CSVEDLMHGGNEKLFF.

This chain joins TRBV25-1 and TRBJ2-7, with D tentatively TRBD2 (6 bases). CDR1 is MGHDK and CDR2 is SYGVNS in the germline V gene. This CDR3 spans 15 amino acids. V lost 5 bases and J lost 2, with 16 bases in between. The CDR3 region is CASSPPGTAPYEQYF. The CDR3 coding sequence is TGTGCCAGCAGTCCCCCCGGGACTGCCCCCTACGAGCAGTACTTC.

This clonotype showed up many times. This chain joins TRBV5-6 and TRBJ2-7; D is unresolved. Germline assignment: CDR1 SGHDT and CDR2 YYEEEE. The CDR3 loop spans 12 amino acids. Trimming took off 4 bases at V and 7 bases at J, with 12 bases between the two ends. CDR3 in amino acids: CASSTDPREQYF. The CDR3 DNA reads TGTGCCAGCAGCACGGATCCGAGAGAGCAGTACTTC.

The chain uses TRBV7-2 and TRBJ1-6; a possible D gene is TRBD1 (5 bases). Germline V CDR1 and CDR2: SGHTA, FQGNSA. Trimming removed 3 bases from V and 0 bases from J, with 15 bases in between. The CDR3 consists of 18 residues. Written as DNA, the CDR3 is TGTGCCAGCAGCTTGCGACCCGGGGGAAGCTCCTATAATTCACCCCTCCACTTT. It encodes CASSLRPGGSSYNSPLHF.

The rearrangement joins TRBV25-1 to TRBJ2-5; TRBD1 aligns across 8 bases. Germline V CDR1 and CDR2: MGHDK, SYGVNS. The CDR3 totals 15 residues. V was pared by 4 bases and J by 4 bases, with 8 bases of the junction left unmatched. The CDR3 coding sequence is TGTGCCAGCAGTGGGACAGGGTGGTTTGTAGAGACCCAGTACTTC. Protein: CASSGTGWFVETQYF.

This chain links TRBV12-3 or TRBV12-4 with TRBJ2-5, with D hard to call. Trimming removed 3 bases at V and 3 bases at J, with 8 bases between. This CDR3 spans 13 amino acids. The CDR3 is CASSFLLKETQYF. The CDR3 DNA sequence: TGTGCCAGCAGTTTTTTGCTTAAAGAGACCCAGTACTTC.

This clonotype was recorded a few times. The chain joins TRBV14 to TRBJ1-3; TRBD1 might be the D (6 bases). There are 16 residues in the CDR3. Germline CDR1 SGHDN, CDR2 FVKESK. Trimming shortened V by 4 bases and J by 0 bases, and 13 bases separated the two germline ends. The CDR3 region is CASSPRTDFSGNTIYF. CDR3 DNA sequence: TGTGCCAGCAGCCCAAGGACAGACTTCTCTGGAAACACCATATATTTT.

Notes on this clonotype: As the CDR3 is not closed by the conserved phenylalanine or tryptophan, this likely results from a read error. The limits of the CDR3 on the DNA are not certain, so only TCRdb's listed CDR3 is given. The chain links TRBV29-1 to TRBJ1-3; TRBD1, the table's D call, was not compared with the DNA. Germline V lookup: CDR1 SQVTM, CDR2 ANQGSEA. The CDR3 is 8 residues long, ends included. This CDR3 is CSAGQGLT.

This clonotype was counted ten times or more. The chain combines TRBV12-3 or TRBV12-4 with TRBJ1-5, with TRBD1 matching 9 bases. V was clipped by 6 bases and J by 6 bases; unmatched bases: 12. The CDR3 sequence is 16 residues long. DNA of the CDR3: TGTGCCAGCAGCACTACTCCGGGACAGGGTACTCAGCCCCAGCATTTT. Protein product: CASSTTPGQGTQPQHF.

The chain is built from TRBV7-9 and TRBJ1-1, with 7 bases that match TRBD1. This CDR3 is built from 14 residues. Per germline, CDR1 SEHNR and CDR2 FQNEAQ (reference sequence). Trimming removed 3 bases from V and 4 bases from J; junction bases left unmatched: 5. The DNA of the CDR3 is TGTGCCAGCAGCTTGACAGGGAATCCCACTGAAGCTTTCTTT. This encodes CASSLTGNPTEAFF.

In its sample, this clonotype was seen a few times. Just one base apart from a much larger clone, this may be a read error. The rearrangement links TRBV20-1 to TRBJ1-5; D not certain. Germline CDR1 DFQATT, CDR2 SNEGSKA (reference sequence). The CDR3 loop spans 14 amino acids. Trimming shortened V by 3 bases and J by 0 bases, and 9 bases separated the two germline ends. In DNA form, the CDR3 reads TGCAGTGCTAGGTCGATGGGTAGCAATCAGCCCCAGCATTTT. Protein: CSARSMGSNQPQHF.

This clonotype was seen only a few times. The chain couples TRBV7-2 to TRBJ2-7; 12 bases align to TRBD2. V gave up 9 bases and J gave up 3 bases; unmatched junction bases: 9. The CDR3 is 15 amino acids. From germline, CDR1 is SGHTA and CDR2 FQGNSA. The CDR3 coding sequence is TGTGCCAGTAGGATGACTAGCGGGGGTGTCTACGAGCAGTACTTC. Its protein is CASRMTSGGVYEQYF.

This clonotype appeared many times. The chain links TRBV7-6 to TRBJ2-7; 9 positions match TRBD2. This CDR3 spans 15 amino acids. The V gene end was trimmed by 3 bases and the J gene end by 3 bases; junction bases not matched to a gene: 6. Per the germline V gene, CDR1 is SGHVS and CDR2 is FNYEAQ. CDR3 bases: TGTGCCAGCAGCTTGGCTAGCGGGGCGTTCTACGAGCAGTACTTC. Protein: CASSLASGAFYEQYF.

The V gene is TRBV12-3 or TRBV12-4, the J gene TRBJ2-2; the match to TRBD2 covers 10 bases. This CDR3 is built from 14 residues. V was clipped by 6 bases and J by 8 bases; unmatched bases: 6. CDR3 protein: CASRRTSGMGELFF. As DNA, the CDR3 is TGTGCCAGCAGACGGACTAGCGGTATGGGGGAGCTGTTTTTT.

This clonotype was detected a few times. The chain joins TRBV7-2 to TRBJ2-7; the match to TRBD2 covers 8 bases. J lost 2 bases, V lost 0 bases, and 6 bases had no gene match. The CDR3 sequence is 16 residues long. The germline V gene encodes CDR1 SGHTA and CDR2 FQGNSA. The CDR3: CASSLAGRGGPYEQYF. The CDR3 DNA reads TGTGCCAGCAGCTTAGCCGGGAGGGGGGGCCCCTACGAGCAGTACTTC.

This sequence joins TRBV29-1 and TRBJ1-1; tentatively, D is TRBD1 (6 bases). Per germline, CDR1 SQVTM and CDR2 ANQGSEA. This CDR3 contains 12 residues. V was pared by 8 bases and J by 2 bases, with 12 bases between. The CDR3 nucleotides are TGCAGCTTAAGACAGGTCAACACTGAAGCTTTCTTT. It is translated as CSLRQVNTEAFF.

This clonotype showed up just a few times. The CDR3 loop is CASSLVWDTSQETQYF. CDR3 coding DNA: TGCGCCAGCAGCTTGGTATGGGACACGTCCCAAGAGACCCAGTACTTC. The V gene is TRBV5-1, the J gene TRBJ2-5; maybe TRBD1 (6 bases). This CDR3 spans 16 amino acids. V lost 0 bases to trimming and J lost 1 base, with 13 bases between them. Per the germline V gene, CDR1 is SGHRS and CDR2 is YFSETQ.

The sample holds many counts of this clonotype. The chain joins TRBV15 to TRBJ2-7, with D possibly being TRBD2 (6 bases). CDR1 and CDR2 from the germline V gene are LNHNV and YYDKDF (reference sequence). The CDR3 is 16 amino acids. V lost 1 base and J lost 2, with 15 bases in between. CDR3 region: CATSRGLARKTYEQYF. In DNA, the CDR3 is TGTGCCACCAGCAGAGGGCTAGCGCGAAAAACCTACGAGCAGTACTTC. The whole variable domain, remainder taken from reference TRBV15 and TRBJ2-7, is DAMVIQNPRYQVTQFGKPVTLSCSQTLNHNVMYWYQQKSSQAPKLLFHYYDKDFNNEADTPDNFQSRRPNTSFCFLDIRSPGLGDTAMYLCATSRGLARKTYEQYFGPGTRLTVT.

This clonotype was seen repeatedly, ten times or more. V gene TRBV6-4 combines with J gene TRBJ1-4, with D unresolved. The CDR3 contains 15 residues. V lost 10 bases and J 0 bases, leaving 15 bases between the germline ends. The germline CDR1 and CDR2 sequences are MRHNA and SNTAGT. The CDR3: CATPKKLATNEKLFF. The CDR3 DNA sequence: TGTGCCACCCCCAAGAAACTAGCAACTAATGAAAAACTGTTTTTT.

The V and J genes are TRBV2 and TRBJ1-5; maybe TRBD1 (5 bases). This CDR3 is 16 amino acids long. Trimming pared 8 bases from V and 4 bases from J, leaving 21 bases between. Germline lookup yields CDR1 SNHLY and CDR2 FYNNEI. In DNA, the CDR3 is TGTGCCAGCGTCTCCCTCGGGGGAGGGAATAATCAGCCCCAGCATTTT. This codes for CASVSLGGGNNQPQHF.

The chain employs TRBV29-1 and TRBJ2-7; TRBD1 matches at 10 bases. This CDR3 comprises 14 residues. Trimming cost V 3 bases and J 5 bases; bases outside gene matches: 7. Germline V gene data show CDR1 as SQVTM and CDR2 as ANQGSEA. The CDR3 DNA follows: TGCAGCGTTGAGGGACAGGGGAGCTTCCACGAGCAGTACTTC. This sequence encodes CSVEGQGSFHEQYF.

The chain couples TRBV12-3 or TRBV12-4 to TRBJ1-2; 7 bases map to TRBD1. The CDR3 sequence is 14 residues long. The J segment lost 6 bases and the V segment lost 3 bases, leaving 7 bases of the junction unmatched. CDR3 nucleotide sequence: TGTGCCAGCAGTTTCTCGACAGGGTACGATGGCTACACCTTC. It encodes CASSFSTGYDGYTF.

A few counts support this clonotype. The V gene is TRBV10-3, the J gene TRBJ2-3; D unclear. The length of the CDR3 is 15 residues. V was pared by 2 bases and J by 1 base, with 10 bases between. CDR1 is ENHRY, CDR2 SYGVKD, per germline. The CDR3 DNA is TGTGCCATCAGTGAGCGCCTTGAGGGCACAGATACGCAGTATTTT. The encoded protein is CAISERLEGTDTQYF.

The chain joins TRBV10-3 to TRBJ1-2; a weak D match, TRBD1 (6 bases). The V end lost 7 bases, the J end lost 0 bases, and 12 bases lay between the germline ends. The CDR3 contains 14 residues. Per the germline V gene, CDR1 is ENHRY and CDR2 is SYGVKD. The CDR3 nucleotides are TGTGCCATCAACCGGGACACTGCTAACTATGGCTACACCTTC. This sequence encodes CAINRDTANYGYTF.